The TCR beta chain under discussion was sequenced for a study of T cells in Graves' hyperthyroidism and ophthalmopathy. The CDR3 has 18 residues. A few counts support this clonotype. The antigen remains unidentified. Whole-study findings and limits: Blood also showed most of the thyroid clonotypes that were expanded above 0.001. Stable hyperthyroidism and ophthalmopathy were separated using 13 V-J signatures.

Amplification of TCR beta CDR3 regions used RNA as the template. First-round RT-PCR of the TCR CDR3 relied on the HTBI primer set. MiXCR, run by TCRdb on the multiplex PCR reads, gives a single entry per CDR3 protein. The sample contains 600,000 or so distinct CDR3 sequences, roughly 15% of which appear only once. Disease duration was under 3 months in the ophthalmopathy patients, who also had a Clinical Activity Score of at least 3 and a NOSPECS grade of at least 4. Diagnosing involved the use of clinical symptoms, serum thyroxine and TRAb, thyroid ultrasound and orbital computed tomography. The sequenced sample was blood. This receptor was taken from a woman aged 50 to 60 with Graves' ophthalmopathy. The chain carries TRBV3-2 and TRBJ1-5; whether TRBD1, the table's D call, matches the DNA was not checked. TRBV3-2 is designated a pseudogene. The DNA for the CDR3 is TGTGCCAGCAGCCAGCTAAATTTGGGGACCAAAGCATATCAGCCCCAGCATTTT. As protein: CASSQLNLGTKAYQPQHF.